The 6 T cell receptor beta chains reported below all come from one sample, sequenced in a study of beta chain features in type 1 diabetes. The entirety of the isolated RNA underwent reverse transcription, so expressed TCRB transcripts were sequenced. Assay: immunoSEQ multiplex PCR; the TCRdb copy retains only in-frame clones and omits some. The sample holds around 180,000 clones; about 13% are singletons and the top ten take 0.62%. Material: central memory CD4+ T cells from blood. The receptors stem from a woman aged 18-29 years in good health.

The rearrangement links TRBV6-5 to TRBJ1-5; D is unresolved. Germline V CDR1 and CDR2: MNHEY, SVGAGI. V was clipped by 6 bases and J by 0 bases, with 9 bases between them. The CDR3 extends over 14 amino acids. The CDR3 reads CASRMANSNQPQHF. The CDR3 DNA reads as TGTGCCAGCAGGATGGCCAATAGCAATCAGCCCCAGCATTTT.

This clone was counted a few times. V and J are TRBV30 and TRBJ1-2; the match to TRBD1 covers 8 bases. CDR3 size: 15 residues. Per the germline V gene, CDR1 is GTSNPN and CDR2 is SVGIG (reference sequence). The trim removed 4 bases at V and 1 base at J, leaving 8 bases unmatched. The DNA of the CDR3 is TGTGCCTGGACGTACTGGACAGGGAATAACTATGGCTACACCTTC. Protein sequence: CAWTYWTGNNYGYTF.

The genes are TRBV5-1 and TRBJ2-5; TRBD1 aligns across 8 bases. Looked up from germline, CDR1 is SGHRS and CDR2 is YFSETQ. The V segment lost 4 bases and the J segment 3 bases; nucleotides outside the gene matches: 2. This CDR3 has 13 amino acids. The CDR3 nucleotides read TGCGCCAGCAGCGCGACAGGGGAAGAGACCCAGTACTTC. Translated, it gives CASSATGEETQYF.

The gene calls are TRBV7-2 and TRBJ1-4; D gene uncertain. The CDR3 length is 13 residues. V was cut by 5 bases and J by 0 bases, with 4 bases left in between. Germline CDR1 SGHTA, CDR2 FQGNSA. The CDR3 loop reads CASSPATNEKLFF. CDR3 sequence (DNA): TGTGCCAGCAGCCCTGCAACTAATGAAAAACTGTTTTTT.

CDR3 region: CASSTGQGNTGELFF. The CDR3 DNA sequence: TGTGCCAGTAGTACGGGACAGGGCAACACCGGGGAGCTGTTTTTT. The V and J genes are TRBV19 and TRBJ2-2, with TRBD1 matching 9 bases. The CDR3 covers 15 residues. From germline, CDR1 is LNHDA and CDR2 SQIVND (reference sequence). With 4 bases clipped from V and 2 bases from J, the junction kept 2 bases outside the gene matches.

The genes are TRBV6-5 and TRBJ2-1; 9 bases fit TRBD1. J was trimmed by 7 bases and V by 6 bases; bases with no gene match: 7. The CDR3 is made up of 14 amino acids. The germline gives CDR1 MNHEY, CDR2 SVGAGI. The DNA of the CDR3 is TGTGCCAGCAGGCCGGGACAGGGCCTGAATGAGCAGTTCTTC. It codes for CASRPGQGLNEQFF.